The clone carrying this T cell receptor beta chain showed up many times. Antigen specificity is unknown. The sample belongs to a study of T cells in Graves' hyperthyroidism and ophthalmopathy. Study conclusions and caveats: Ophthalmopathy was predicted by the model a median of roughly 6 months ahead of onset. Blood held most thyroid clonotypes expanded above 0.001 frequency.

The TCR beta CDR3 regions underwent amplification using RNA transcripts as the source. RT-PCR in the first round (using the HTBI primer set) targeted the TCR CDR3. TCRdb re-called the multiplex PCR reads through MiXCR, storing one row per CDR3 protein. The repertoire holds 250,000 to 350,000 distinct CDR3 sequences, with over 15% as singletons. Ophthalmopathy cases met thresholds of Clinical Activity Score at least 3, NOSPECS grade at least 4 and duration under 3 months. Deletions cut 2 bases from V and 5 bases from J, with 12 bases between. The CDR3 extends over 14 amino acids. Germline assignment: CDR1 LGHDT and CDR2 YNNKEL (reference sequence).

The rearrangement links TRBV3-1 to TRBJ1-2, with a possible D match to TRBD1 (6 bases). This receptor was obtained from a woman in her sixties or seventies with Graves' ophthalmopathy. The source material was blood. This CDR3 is CASSQSWGAYGYTF. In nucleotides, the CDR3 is TGTGCCAGCAGCCAATCTTGGGGGGCTTATGGCTACACCTTC.